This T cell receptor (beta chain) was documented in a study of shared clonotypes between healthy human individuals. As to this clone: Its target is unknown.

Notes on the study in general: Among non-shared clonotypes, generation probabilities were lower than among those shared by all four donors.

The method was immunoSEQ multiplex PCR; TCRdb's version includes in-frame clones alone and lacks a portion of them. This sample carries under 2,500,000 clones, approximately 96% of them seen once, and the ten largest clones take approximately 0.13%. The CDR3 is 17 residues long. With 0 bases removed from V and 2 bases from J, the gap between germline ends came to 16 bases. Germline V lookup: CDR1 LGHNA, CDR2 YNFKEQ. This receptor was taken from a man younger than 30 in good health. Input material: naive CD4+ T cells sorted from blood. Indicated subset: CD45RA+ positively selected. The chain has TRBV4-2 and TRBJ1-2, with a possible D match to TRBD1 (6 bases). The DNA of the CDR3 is TGTGCCAGCAGCCAAGATATCGGGAACACAGGGAACTATGGCTACACCTTC. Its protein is CASSQDIGNTGNYGYTF.